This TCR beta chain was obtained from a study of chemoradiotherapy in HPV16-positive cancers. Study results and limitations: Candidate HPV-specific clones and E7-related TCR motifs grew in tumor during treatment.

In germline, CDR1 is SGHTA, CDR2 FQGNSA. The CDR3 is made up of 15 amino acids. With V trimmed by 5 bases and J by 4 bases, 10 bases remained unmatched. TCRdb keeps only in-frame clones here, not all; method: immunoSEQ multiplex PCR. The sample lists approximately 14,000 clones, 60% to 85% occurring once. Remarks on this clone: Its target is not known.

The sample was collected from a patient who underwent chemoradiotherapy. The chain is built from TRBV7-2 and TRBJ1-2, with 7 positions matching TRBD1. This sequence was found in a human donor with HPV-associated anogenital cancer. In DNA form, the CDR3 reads TGTGCCAGCAGCCTAAGGGAGGGGGCGGGCTATGGCTACACCTTC. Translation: CASSLREGAGYGYTF.